These 16 T cell receptor beta chains came from one sample sequenced in a study of T cell responses to AZD1222 COVID-19 vaccine. Some clones are missing from TCRdb's copy, which holds only in-frame ones; the method was immunoSEQ multiplex PCR. The sample yields 150,000 to 180,000 clones, 87% seen once. The sample consisted of peripheral blood, taken 28 days after the second AZD1222 dose. The receptor source for this set is an adult who received the AZD1222 COVID-19 vaccine.

This clone was seen more than once but under ten times. The rearrangement uses TRBV4-1 and TRBJ2-5; D remains ambiguous. The ends were cut back, 4 bases at V and 2 bases at J, with 5 bases in the middle. The CDR3 is 12 amino acids. The germline gives CDR1 MGHRA, CDR2 YSYEKL. The chain's CDR3 is CASSPHQETQYF. In DNA form, the CDR3 reads TGCGCCAGCAGCCCTCATCAAGAGACCCAGTACTTC.

This clone was counted only a few times. V usage is TRBV7-9 and J usage is TRBJ2-7; D uncertain. Germline lookup yields CDR1 SEHNR and CDR2 FQNEAQ (reference sequence). V was cut by 5 bases and J by 1 base, with 3 bases left in between. The CDR3 covers 11 residues. The CDR3 sequence: CASSGSYEQYF. CDR3 sequence (DNA): TGTGCCAGCAGCGGGTCCTACGAGCAGTACTTC.

V gene TRBV19 combines with J gene TRBJ2-3; D remains unclear. Looked up from germline, CDR1 is LNHDA and CDR2 is SQIVND (reference sequence). There are 15 residues in the CDR3. Trimming left V 5 bases short and J 2 bases short, with 14 bases between. CDR3 protein: CASSSQDPFTDTQYF. For the CDR3, the DNA is TGTGCCAGTAGTTCGCAGGACCCATTCACAGATACGCAGTATTTT.

This sequence joins TRBV5-4 and TRBJ1-5; D is ambiguous. Germline CDR1 is SGHNT and CDR2 is YYREEE (reference sequence). Trimming removed 2 bases from V and 5 bases from J, with 8 bases in between. This CDR3 has 13 residues. The CDR3 region has the DNA TGTGCCAGCAGCTTTGGCGGTGATCAGCCCCAGCATTTT. It yields the protein CASSFGGDQPQHF. The entire variable domain, with the rest obtained from reference TRBV5-4 and TRBJ1-5, is as follows: ETGVTQSPTHLIKTRGQQVTLRCSSQSGHNTVSWYQQALGQGPQFIFQYYREEENGRGNFPPRFSGLQFPNYSSELNVNALELDDSALYLCASSFGGDQPQHFGDGTRLSIL.

The chain couples TRBV4-2 to TRBJ1-5; D uncertain. V was clipped by 0 bases and J by 3 bases, with 3 bases between them. Germline V CDR1 and CDR2: LGHNA, YNFKEQ. The CDR3 is 13 residues long. The CDR3 region has the DNA TGTGCCAGCAGCCAAGATTTCAATCAGCCCCAGCATTTT. Amino acids: CASSQDFNQPQHF.

This chain joins TRBV7-9 and TRBJ2-7; 9 positions agree with TRBD2. The CDR3 extends over 12 amino acids. V shed 5 bases and J 6 bases; nucleotides not matched to a gene: 2. Germline loops: CDR1 SEHNR, CDR2 FQNEAQ (reference sequence). The CDR3 sequence: CASSPAGGEQYF. The CDR3, as DNA: TGTGCCAGCAGCCCAGCGGGAGGCGAGCAGTACTTC.

The chain combines TRBV11-1 with TRBJ2-1; unclear D gene. This CDR3 is built from 12 residues. From germline, CDR1 is SGHAT and CDR2 FQDESV (reference sequence). Trimming pared 5 bases from V and 4 bases from J, leaving 6 bases between. DNA of the CDR3: TGTGCCAGCAGCCTTCCGTACAATGAGCAGTTCTTC. This sequence encodes CASSLPYNEQFF.

The V and J genes are TRBV11-2 and TRBJ2-1, with D maybe TRBD2 (5 bases). Germline V gives CDR1 SGHAT, CDR2 FQNNGV. The CDR3 consists of 13 residues. V shed 8 bases and J shed 4 bases, with 12 bases lying between them. The DNA of the CDR3 is TGTGCCAGCGTAGGCTCGGGGTACAATGAGCAGTTCTTC. It codes for CASVGSGYNEQFF.

The chain carries TRBV6-1 and TRBJ1-5; D unresolved. With 2 bases removed from V and 6 bases from J, the gap between germline ends came to 11 bases. Germline-derived CDR1 and CDR2 are MNHNS and SASEGT. This CDR3 region has 14 residues. CDR3 nucleotides: TGTGCCAGCAGTGAACCCCTACCAACTCAGCCCCAGCATTTT. It yields the protein CASSEPLPTQPQHF.

This clone was observed a handful of times. The chain uses TRBV20-1 and TRBJ1-2; D is unresolved. Trimming removed 2 bases from V and 8 bases from J, with 9 bases in between. Germline V gene data show CDR1 as DFQATT and CDR2 as SNEGSKA (reference sequence). The CDR3 has 11 residues. The CDR3 spells CSARLVGGYTF. The CDR3 DNA follows: TGCAGTGCTAGACTAGTGGGAGGCTACACCTTC.

Concerning this clone itself: Other DNA sequences from this sample encode an identical CDR3 as well. This sequence joins TRBV3-1 (or the pseudogene TRBV3-2) and TRBJ1-2; tentative D call: TRBD1 (5 bases). Germline V gene data show CDR1 as LGHDT and CDR2 as YNNKEL (reference sequence). There are 12 residues in the CDR3. The V end lost 0 bases, the J end lost 8 bases, and 7 bases lay between the germline ends. In nucleotides, the CDR3 is TGTGCCAGCAGCCAAGATCGGGGCGGCTACACCTTC. Translation: CASSQDRGGYTF.

In DNA form, the CDR3 reads TGTGCCAGCAGTTTATTAGGGGGGGCAAGAGGGATCAATGAGCAGTTCTTC. This sequence encodes CASSLLGGARGINEQFF. The rearrangement links TRBV28 to TRBJ2-1; tentative D call: TRBD2 (7 bases). Trimming shortened V by 1 base and J by 6 bases, and 19 bases separated the two germline ends. The CDR3 loop spans 17 amino acids. Germline assignment: CDR1 MDHEN and CDR2 SYDVKM.

The V and J genes are TRBV7-2 and TRBJ2-5, with D maybe TRBD2 (5 bases). Germline V gives CDR1 SGHTA, CDR2 FQGNSA. The CDR3 loop spans 15 amino acids. Between the trimmed V and J ends, which lost 1 base and 9 bases, there was a span of 18 bases. Here the CDR3 DNA reads TGTGCCAGCAGCTTAGTGAGGGCGGACGGAACTCCCCAGTACTTC. It specifies CASSLVRADGTPQYF. Full variable domain (outside the CDR3, taken from reference TRBV7-2 and TRBJ2-5): GAGVSQSPSNKVTEKGKDVELRCDPISGHTALYWYRQSLGQGLEFLIYFQGNSAPDKSGLPSDRFSAERTGGSVSTLTIQRTQQEDSAVYLCASSLVRADGTPQYFGPGTRLLVL.

The chain combines TRBV3-1 (or the pseudogene TRBV3-2) with TRBJ1-5; D gene ambiguous. Germline V gene sequence: CDR1 LGHDT, CDR2 YNNKEL (reference sequence). CDR3 size: 12 residues. The germline V and J ends were trimmed by 0 bases and 7 bases, with 4 bases remaining between them. The CDR3 spells CASSQDGQPQHF. The CDR3 DNA is TGTGCCAGCAGCCAAGACGGACAGCCCCAGCATTTT.

This sequence joins TRBV3-1 (or the pseudogene TRBV3-2) and TRBJ1-2, with 8 nucleotides matching TRBD1. The V and J ends lost 0 bases and 7 bases, in that order; junction bases with no gene match: 7. The CDR3 runs 15 residues. The germline gives CDR1 LGHDT, CDR2 YNNKEL (reference sequence). The CDR3, as DNA: TGTGCCAGCAGCCAAGATTCCCAGGGGGCTTTTGGCTACACCTTC. Residues: CASSQDSQGAFGYTF.

The rearrangement joins TRBV7-9 to TRBJ2-1; 8 positions agree with TRBD1. Germline V gene data show CDR1 as SEHNR and CDR2 as FQNEAQ (reference sequence). The CDR3 has 13 residues. This CDR3 reads CGFQGASYNEQFF. In DNA form, the CDR3 reads TGTGGTTTCCAGGGGGCCTCCTACAATGAGCAGTTCTTC.